A selection of T cell receptor beta chains follows, all from one sample in a study of technical replicates of blood from a handful of donors. The repertoire was sequenced with immunoSEQ multiplex PCR; TCRdb's copy has only in-frame clones and lacks some. The data show about 91,000 clones, with around 93% seen just once and around 0.3% held by the top ten. Sequencing used T cells isolated from PBMCs. Every receptor here comes from a human donor in good health. Both conserved end residues are part of each CDR3. A D gene is named only where the DNA matches it firmly. Where a row states a size, it is once, few, many or the class of an expanded clone; other rows omit it.

>TRBD1|NA|TRBV19|TRBJ2-7|15
TGTGCCGGCCCCGGGACAGGTAAGAGCTCCTACGAGCAGTACTTC
CAGPGTGKSSYEQYF
>TRBD1|NA|TRBV5-1|TRBJ1-2|16
TGCGCCAGCGGAGGACAGGGAGTGGATGCTAACTATGGCTACACCTTC
CASGGQGVDANYGYTF
>TRBD2|NA|TRBV6-1|TRBJ2-1|15
TGTGCCAGCAGTTCCGGGACTAGGACTTACAATGAGCAGTTCTTC
CASSSGTRTYNEQFF
>TRBD2|NA|TRBV9|TRBJ2-1|18
TGTGCCAGCATCCTTAGCGGGGGGCCCTATAGCTCCTACAATGAGCAGTTCTTC
CASILSGGPYSSYNEQFF
>TRBD1|NA|TRBV5-1|TRBJ2-5|15
TGCGCCAGCAGCTTGGACAGGGGCCTCACTAGGGCCCAGTACTTC
CASSLDRGLTRAQYF
>NA|NA|TRBV6-5|TRBJ1-4|14
TGTGCCAGCAGTCTGGGCGGGGAGTCTGAAAAACTGTTTTTT
CASSLGGESEKLFF
>TRBD1|NA|TRBV6-1|TRBJ2-3|20
TGTGCCAGCAGTGAACGGGACAGGGGAGCCAGCGGGACAAGCACAGATACGCAGTATTTT
CASSERDRGASGTSTDTQYF
>NA|NA|TRBV29-1|TRBJ2-1|13
TGCAGCGTCGATAGCCCGACCTACAATGAGCAGTTCTTC
CSVDSPTYNEQFF
>TRBD2|NA|TRBV10-3|TRBJ2-2|18
TGTGCCATCAGGCCGGGGACTAGCGGGAATCGGGGAACCGGGGAGCTGTTTTTT
CAIRPGTSGNRGTGELFF
>NA|NA|TRBV19|TRBJ2-6|17
TGTGCCAGTAGCCCACAGGGTTTTTCGTCCGGGGCCAACGTCCTGACTTTC
CASSPQGFSSGANVLTF
>TRBD1|few|TRBV5-1|TRBJ1-6|17
TGCGCCAGCAGCTCCGGAAATACCGACAGGGGGAATTCACCCCTCCACTTT
CASSSGNTDRGNSPLHF
>TRBD1|NA|TRBV19|TRBJ1-2|14
TGTGCCAGTAGCCCGGGACAGGGAGCCTATGGCTACACCTTC
CASSPGQGAYGYTF
>TRBD1|NA|TRBV9|TRBJ2-2|17
TGTGCCAGCAGCATTACAGGGGGATCGGGGAACACCGGGGAGCTGTTTTTT
CASSITGGSGNTGELFF
>NA|NA|TRBV6-1|TRBJ2-2|13
TGTGCCACCAAACTTTCGGGGGCCGGGGAGCTGTTTTTT
CATKLSGAGELFF
>NA|NA|TRBV6-5|TRBJ2-7|16
TGTGCCAGCAGTTACTCGATTTTCGGGGGAAACTACGAGCAGTACTTC
CASSYSIFGGNYEQYF
>TRBD1|NA|TRBV19|TRBJ2-6|18
TGTGCCAGTACCTTGGGACAGGGAACCCCCGGTGGGGCCAACGTCCTGACTTTC
CASTLGQGTPGGANVLTF
>TRBD2|NA|TRBV4-2|TRBJ2-1|18
TGTGCCAGCAGCCAAGTAGTGGTAGTCGGGAGGTTGGACAATGAGCAGTTCTTC
CASSQVVVVGRLDNEQFF
>NA|NA|TRBV27|TRBJ1-2|14
TGTGCCAGCAGTTTGCTAATAGGGGACTATGGCTACACCTTC
CASSLLIGDYGYTF
>TRBD2|NA|TRBV4-1|TRBJ2-4|16
TGCGCCAGCAGCCTCGGACTAGCGGGAGCGAATGGCATTCAGTACTTC
CASSLGLAGANGIQYF
>TRBD2|NA|TRBV28|TRBJ2-2|15
TGTGCCAGCAGTTTAAGCGGGAGACCCACCGGGGAGCTGTTTTTT
CASSLSGRPTGELFF
>TRBD1|NA|TRBV5-1|TRBJ2-4|16
TGCGCCAGCAGCTCCGTGACAGGGAACGACAAAAACATTCAGTACTTC
CASSSVTGNDKNIQYF
>NA|NA|TRBV5-8|TRBJ1-1|12
TGTGCCAGCAGCTTCGCGGGGGCTGAAGCTTTCTTT
CASSFAGAEAFF
>NA|NA|TRBV6-5|TRBJ1-2|11
TGTGCCAGCAGTTTAGATGGTGGCTACACCTTC
CASSLDGGYTF
>NA|NA|TRBV6-6|TRBJ1-4|13
TGTGCCAGCAAGGGGGCAACTAATGAAAAACTGTTTTTT
CASKGATNEKLFF
>NA|NA|TRBV5-5|TRBJ2-1|10
TGTGCCGGACTGCCCAATGAGCAGTTCTTC
CAGLPNEQFF
>TRBD1|NA|TRBV5-1|TRBJ2-3|16
TGCGCCAGCAGCAGGGGACAGGGGGTGAGCACAGATACGCAGTATTTT
CASSRGQGVSTDTQYF
>NA|NA|TRBV30|TRBJ2-7|13
TGTGCCTGGAGTGGGCTCCATTCCTACGAGCAGTACTTC
CAWSGLHSYEQYF
>NA|NA|TRBV19|TRBJ1-5|11
TGTGCCAGTAGTTCCGGTCAGCCCCAGCATTTT
CASSSGQPQHF
>TRBD1|once|TRBV11-3|TRBJ2-5|15
TGTGCCAGCAGCTTACGGGACAGCGACGAAGAGACCCAGTACTTC
CASSLRDSDEETQYF
>TRBD2|NA|TRBV6-1|TRBJ2-7|18
TGTGCCAGCAGTGCGGCGAAGACTAGCGGGTCATCCTCCTACGAGCAGTACTTC
CASSAAKTSGSSSYEQYF